This record concerns one TCR beta chain sequence. Assay used: immunoSEQ multiplex PCR; TCRdb lists only in-frame clones, some missing. This repertoire shows about 230,000 clones, approximately 83% found once; its top ten account for over 0.95%. The data belong to a study of blood T cell repertoires in COVID-19. As for the study in general: Sites in the United States, Italy and Spain provided acute and convalescent COVID-19 samples. T cells, B-cell-depleted T cells, or PBMCs provided the cDNA or gDNA that served as material.

A Seattle source enrolled patients during active infection and followed them longitudinally. V lost 7 bases and J lost 6; bases outside the gene matches: 10. Germline V gives CDR1 SGHKS, CDR2 YYEKEE (reference sequence). The CDR3 consists of 14 residues. The chain links TRBV5-5 to TRBJ2-7, with 10 bases that match TRBD1. The TCR was taken from a woman aged 25 to 39 with COVID-19, enrolled during active disease. Sequencing used peripheral blood. This CDR3 reads CASYPGQGNSEQYF. As DNA, the CDR3 is TGTGCCAGCTACCCGGGACAGGGGAATTCCGAGCAGTACTTC.